This T cell receptor (beta chain) was recorded in a study of PD-1 blockade in classical Hodgkin lymphoma. The CDR3 sequence is 12 residues long. Deletions cut 1 base from V and 9 bases from J, with 8 bases between. Germline lookup yields CDR1 MDHEN and CDR2 SYDVKM. As to time point: cycle 4 day 1 (C4D1), after 5 to 7 weeks of nivolumab. In every patient, relapse followed autologous stem cell transplantation, while exposure to brentuximab vedotin differed. Here immunoSEQ multiplex PCR was the method, and the copy in TCRdb shows in-frame clones only, minus some. This table holds some 100,000 clones, about 93% found once.

The clonotype originates from a human donor with classical Hodgkin lymphoma. The sequencing here drew on peripheral blood mononuclear cells (PBMCs), taken before the fourth cycle of nivolumab. This sequence joins TRBV28 and TRBJ2-3; D remains ambiguous. The chain's CDR3 is CASSLSRLTQYF. CDR3 DNA sequence: TGTGCCAGCAGTTTATCCAGACTGACGCAGTATTTT. The whole variable domain, remainder taken from reference TRBV28 and TRBJ2-3, is DVKVTQSSRYLVKRTGEKVFLECVQDMDHENMFWYRQDPGLGLRLIYFSYDVKMKEKGDIPEGYSVSREKKERFSLILESASTNQTSMYLCASSLSRLTQYFGPGTRLTVL.